Sequencing of this T cell receptor beta chain was carried out in a study of cytomegalovirus exposure and HLA in healthy donors. About the research overall: Previous work identified 90 million to 130 million unique TCR beta sequences from roughly 170 million T cells. Overall study findings and caveats: Accounts indicate the classifier identified cytomegalovirus status with strong specificity and sensitivity.

The ends were cut back, 6 bases at V and 0 bases at J, with 12 bases in the middle. The CDR3 runs 14 residues. Germline V gives CDR1 SGHTA, CDR2 FQGNSA. As for this clone: Its antigen is not identified.

13 Jbeta primers and 60 Vbeta primers were used for the PCR. Sequenced by immunoSEQ multiplex PCR; TCRdb stores in-frame clones only, minus some. The table lists 70,000 or so clones. This TCR was recovered from a female donor in good health and CMV-seropositive. The sample comprised PBMCs. V is TRBV7-2 and J is TRBJ2-7; perhaps TRBD1 as D (5 bases). This CDR3 is CASSLEQASYEQYF. The CDR3 bases are TGTGCCAGCAGTTTGGAACAGGCCTCCTACGAGCAGTACTTC.